This T cell receptor beta chain was captured by sequencing in a study of beta chain features in type 1 diabetes. Study-wide results and limits: In all four CD4+ subsets, TCRB CDR3 length was significantly, moderately reduced in type 1 diabetes. Researchers could not determine here whether HLA type influences TCRB rearrangement.

The CDR3 spans 15 residues. This clone was observed a few times. As yet, its antigen is unknown. Isolated RNA was reverse transcribed in full, so expressed TCRB transcripts were sequenced. Sequencing used immunoSEQ multiplex PCR; TCRdb keeps in-frame clones, though not all of them. This sample has hundreds of thousands of clones, with about 14% found just once. Sequencing used naive CD4+ T cells from blood. The gene calls are TRBV12-2 and TRBJ1-5; the D call TRBD1 from the table was never checked on the DNA. TRBV12-2 is termed a pseudogene. The source of this sequence is a man aged 18 to 30 with type 1 diabetes. The CDR3 loop reads CASRFFIRVNQPQHF. The CDR3 nucleotides are TGTGCAAGTCGCTTTTTTATCAGGGTGAATCAGCCCCAGCATTTT.